One and the same sample provided the 20 T cell receptor beta chains below, sequenced in a study of CD8+ T cells in alopecia areata. Sequencing relied on a cDNA template that was reverse transcribed from extracted RNA. Generated by immunoSEQ multiplex PCR, the TCRdb table keeps only in-frame clones and is missing some. The sample has around 110,000 clones, none seen only once. Material for sequencing was lesional skin. Every receptor here comes from a C3H/HeJ mouse with alopecia areata. Strain MHC haplotype: H2-k.

The table lists this clone with many counts. Gene labels here are mouse ones. The missing CDR3 end, 4 residues past where the read stops, is filled in from the germline J gene. V is TRBV1 and J is TRBJ2-5; 8 nucleotides match TRBD2. Germline V CDR1 and CDR2: NSQYPW, LRSPGD (reference sequence). Germline trimming cut 5 bases from V and 2 bases from J; bases unmatched to any gene: 3. CDR3 length: 14 residues. This chain's CDR3 is CTCSSDWGQDTQYF. The part of the CDR3 DNA that was read is TGCACCTGCAGTTCTGACTGGGGCCAAGAC.

This clone was counted many times. Gene labels here are mouse ones. The read stops 4 residues short of the end of the CDR3; the missing end is completed from the germline J gene. The chain uses TRBV13-3 and TRBJ1-1, with D maybe TRBD1 (6 bases). V gave up 4 bases and J gave up 1 base, with 11 bases separating them. The CDR3 consists of 14 residues. Germline V CDR1 and CDR2: NNHDY, SYVADS. CDR3 in amino acids: CASSPGEGNTEVFF. The part of the CDR3 DNA that was read is TGTGCCAGCAGTCCAGGGGAGGGGAACACA.

With regard to this clone: Mouse gene names and germline throughout. The read gets to within 4 residues of the CDR3 end, and the germline J gene fills in the rest. The V call is TRBV13-1, the J call TRBJ1-1; D unclear. CDR3 size: 11 residues. With 5 bases removed from V and 2 bases from J, the gap between germline ends came to 4 bases. Germline V gene sequence: CDR1 NSHNY, CDR2 SYGAGN. CDR3 DNA, as far as it was read: TGTGCCAGCAGACTTAACACA. This encodes CASRLNT. The CDR3 as a whole reads CASRLNTEVFF.

Regarding this clone: These gene names are mouse names. Read sequence stops 4 residues before the CDR3 end, and the germline J gene provides the missing end. The V call is TRBV13-3, the J call TRBJ1-2, with 10 bases matching TRBD1. The junction had 4 bases not matched to a gene; V was cut back by 5 bases and J by 0 bases. Germline-derived CDR1 and CDR2 are NNHDY and SYVADS. The CDR3 spans 15 residues. The CDR3: CASRRDRGSNSDYTF. Partial CDR3 DNA: TGTGCCAGCAGGAGGGACAGGGGATCAAACTCC.

This clone has at least ten counts. The genes and germline here are from mouse. The sequenced part of the CDR3 DNA is TGTGCCAGCAGTGATGCAGGGACAGGGGACACA. This gives the protein CASSDAGTGDT. The CDR3 in full is CASSDAGTGDTEVFF. This chain links TRBV13-1 with TRBJ1-1; 10 bases fit TRBD1. The CDR3 extends 4 residues past the end of the read, so its final part is completed from the germline J gene. Germline CDR1 NSHNY, CDR2 SYGAGN. The CDR3 has 15 residues. The V gene end was trimmed by 0 bases and the J gene end by 3 bases; junction bases not matched to a gene: 2.

Only a few counts were recorded for this clone. Gene names and germline match the mouse. The sequenced fragment ends 4 residues before the CDR3 boundary, so the rest is inferred from the germline J gene. The J gene is TRBJ2-5, the V gene TRBV14, with a tentative D call TRBD1 (5 bases). This CDR3 has 16 residues. V was cut by 5 bases and J by 0 bases, with 16 bases left in between. Germline V CDR1 and CDR2: SGHDT, FRDEAV. The CDR3 DNA, read in part, is TGTGCCAGCAGCCCCGACAGAACCCTTAACCAAGAC. It yields the protein CASSPDRTLNQD. The whole CDR3 reads CASSPDRTLNQDTQYF. The complete variable domain, with remaining parts taken from reference TRBV14 and TRBJ2-5, reads EAGVTQSPRYAVLQEGQAVSFWCDPISGHDTLYWYQQPRDQGPQLLVYFRDEAVIDNSQLPSDRFSAVRPKGTNSTLKIQSAKQGDTATYLCASSPDRTLNQDTQYFGPGTRLLVL.

In this sample, this clone turned up many times. Gene names refer to mouse genes. With the read ending 4 residues before the CDR3 end, the germline J gene is used to fill in that end. The V gene is TRBV13-3, the J gene TRBJ1-2, with 12 bases lining up with TRBD1. The V and J ends lost 6 bases and 2 bases, in that order; junction bases with no gene match: 2. CDR1 NNHDY and CDR2 SYVADS come from the germline V gene. This CDR3 spans 14 amino acids. This chain's CDR3 is CASKGTGGNSDYTF. Incomplete CDR3 DNA: TGTGCCAGCAAAGGGACAGGGGGCAACTCC.

This clone came up a few times. The DNA translation disagrees with the TCRdb protein at residue 11, so the protein in this description comes from the DNA. Gene names are the mouse ones. The read stops 3 residues short of the end of the CDR3; the missing end is completed from the germline J gene. This chain connects TRBV1 to TRBJ1-3; 8 bases fit TRBD1. CDR1 and CDR2 (germline): NSQYPW, LRSPGD (reference sequence). CDR3 length equals 14 residues. After removal of 7 bases from V and 0 bases from J, the junction contained 2 bases not matched to a gene. The CDR3 protein is CTCKTGDSGNTLYF. CDR3 DNA (partial): TGCACCTGCAAGACAGGGGATTCTGGAAATACG.

Comments on this clone: The gene symbols are mouse symbols. Read sequence stops 4 residues before the CDR3 end, and the germline J gene provides the missing end. The J gene is TRBJ2-7, the V gene TRBV19; 9 bases map to TRBD2. CDR3 length equals 16 residues. CDR1 is FNHDT and CDR2 is SITEND in the germline V gene (reference sequence). Losses at the gene ends were 1 base for V and 0 bases for J; bases not matched to a gene: 5. The sequenced part of the CDR3 DNA is TGTGCCAGCAGTATAACAGGACTGGGGCTCTCCTAT. It encodes CASSITGLGLSY. The whole CDR3 is CASSITGLGLSYEQYF.

With respect to this clone: The DNA translation disagrees with the TCRdb protein at residue 11, so the protein in this description comes from the DNA. The gene names here belong to mouse. The read ends 3 residues early relative to the CDR3; the germline J gene fills the gap. The V call is TRBV19, the J call TRBJ1-6; 7 bases fit TRBD1. TRBJ1-6 qualifies as an ORF whose function is uncertain. The junction had 3 bases not matched to a gene; V was cut back by 4 bases and J by 5 bases. The CDR3 loop spans 14 amino acids. Germline assignment: CDR1 FNHDT and CDR2 SITEND (reference sequence). The CDR3 is CASSDRDDNSPLYF. CDR3 DNA, as far as it was read: TGTGCCAGCAGTGACAGGGATGATAATTCGCCC.

To note about this clone: Genes and germline come from the mouse. The DNA ends 4 residues before the CDR3 does, and the rest of the CDR3 is filled in from the germline J gene. V gene TRBV13-3 combines with J gene TRBJ2-2, with a possible D match to TRBD1 (6 bases). The CDR3 spans 17 residues. Germline V gives CDR1 NNHDY, CDR2 SYVADS. The ends were cut back, 0 bases at V and 0 bases at J, with 12 bases in the middle. This CDR3 is CASSDGGTKANTGQLYF. The CDR3 DNA, read in part, is TGTGCCAGCAGTGATGGAGGGACAAAAGCAAACACCGGG.

This clone was counted only a few times. At one boundary the junction diverges from the germline segment, which might be a read error. Genes and germline come from the mouse. The read ends 4 residues shy of where the CDR3 ends; the end is completed using the germline J gene. The chain couples TRBV19 to TRBJ2-3; 9 positions match TRBD2. The CDR3 is made up of 15 amino acids. CDR1 FNHDT and CDR2 SITEND come from the germline V gene (reference sequence). The CDR3 here is CASGILGGLAETLYF. The CDR3 DNA, read in part, is TGTGCCAGCGGTATTTTGGGGGGGCTTGCAGAA.

As regards this clone: The listed genes are named as in mouse. Sequencing ends 4 residues short of the CDR3 end; the germline J gene provides the rest. The chain carries TRBV19 and TRBJ1-4; 9 nucleotides agree with TRBD1. CDR1 is FNHDT and CDR2 is SITEND in the germline V gene (reference sequence). The CDR3 is 15 residues long. Germline trimming cut 4 bases from V and 6 bases from J; bases unmatched to any gene: 7. CDR3 residues: CASSSGTGWDERLFF. CDR3 bases read: TGTGCCAGCAGTTCCGGGACAGGGTGGGACGAA.

This clone occurred a few times. Mouse gene names apply. The CDR3 end lies 4 residues beyond the end of the read and is filled in from the germline J gene. V and J are TRBV13-1 and TRBJ2-5; a weak D match, TRBD1 (6 bases). The germline V and J ends were trimmed by 4 bases and 1 base, with 7 bases remaining between them. This CDR3 is 13 amino acids long. The germline gives CDR1 NSHNY, CDR2 SYGAGN. CDR3 DNA, as far as it was read: TGTGCCAGCAGTTCAGGGGACCAAGAC. This sequence encodes CASSSGDQD. The CDR3 in its entirety is CASSSGDQDTQYF.

On this clone: Genes here carry mouse names. The CDR3 bases that were read are TGTGCCAGCAGTACCAGGGGGTTTAACCAAGAC. Its protein product is CASSTRGFNQD. The CDR3 in its entirety is CASSTRGFNQDTQYF. The genes are TRBV19 and TRBJ2-5; 7 bases agree with TRBD1. The CDR3 end falls 4 residues outside the read, so it is completed with the germline J gene. With 3 bases clipped from V and 0 bases from J, the junction kept 4 bases outside the gene matches. CDR3 length equals 15 residues. The germline gives CDR1 FNHDT, CDR2 SITEND (reference sequence). The full variable domain, completed using reference TRBV19 and TRBJ2-5, is GGIITQTPKFLIGQEGQKLTLKCQQNFNHDTMYWYRQDSGKGLRLIYYSITENDLQKGDLSEGYDASREKKSSFSLTVTSAQKNEMAVFLCASSTRGFNQDTQYFGPGTRLLVL.

On this clone: Germline and genes here are mouse. The read ends 4 residues early relative to the CDR3; the germline J gene fills the gap. This rearrangement joins TRBV19 to TRBJ2-7; no firm D call. This CDR3 region has 11 residues. V was cut by 7 bases and J by 1 base, with 6 bases left in between. Germline V CDR1 and CDR2: FNHDT, SITEND (reference sequence). This CDR3 is CASEGSYEQYF. The DNA read from the CDR3 is TGTGCCAGCGAGGGTTCCTAT.

This clone was picked up a small number of times. Gene labels here are mouse ones. The CDR3 end falls 4 residues outside the read, so it is completed with the germline J gene. V and J are TRBV29 and TRBJ2-7; D possibly corresponds to TRBD1 (6 bases). CDR3 length: 12 amino acids. The V end was cut by 6 bases, the J end by 3 bases, with 9 bases between. Germline V lookup: CDR1 MSHET, CDR2 SYDVDS. The chain's CDR3 is CASSGDNYEQYF. CDR3 bases read: TGTGCTAGCAGCGGGGACAACTAT.

This clone was picked up many times. Mouse gene names apply. Sequencing ends 4 residues short of the CDR3 end; the germline J gene provides the rest. V and J are TRBV13-3 and TRBJ2-5; tentative D call: TRBD2 (6 bases). Per germline, CDR1 NNHDY and CDR2 SYVADS. Trimming shortened V by 0 bases and J by 0 bases, and 11 bases separated the two germline ends. CDR3 size: 16 residues. CDR3 DNA, as far as it was read: TGTGCCAGCAGTGATGGTGCTGGGGATAACCAAGAC. The encoded protein is CASSDGAGDNQD. In full, the CDR3 is CASSDGAGDNQDTQYF.

This clone has a handful of counts. Germline and genes: mouse. The DNA ends 4 residues before the CDR3 does, and the rest of the CDR3 is filled in from the germline J gene. This chain connects TRBV1 to TRBJ1-2; 10 bases match TRBD1. CDR1 and CDR2 from the germline V gene are NSQYPW and LRSPGD (reference sequence). The CDR3 is 16 residues long. V trimming: 1 base; J trimming: 3 bases; junction bases outside the gene matches: 5. CDR3 amino acids: CTCSAATGGWDSDYTF. The sequenced CDR3 bases are TGCACCTGCAGTGCAGCGACAGGGGGCTGGGACTCC.

This clone occurred a few times. Gene names refer to mouse genes. From the germline J gene comes the end of the CDR3, since the read stops 4 residues before it. The chain couples TRBV13-3 to TRBJ2-3; 12 bases are shared with TRBD2. The CDR3 sequence is 17 residues long. V lost 3 bases and J lost 0; bases outside the gene matches: 5. Germline assignment: CDR1 NNHDY and CDR2 SYVADS. The CDR3 bases that were read are TGTGCCAGCAGTGGGGGACTGGGGGGCCTTAGTGCAGAA. This translates into CASSGGLGGLSAE. The whole CDR3 protein reads CASSGGLGGLSAETLYF.